One and the same sample provided the 14 T cell receptor beta chains below, sequenced in a study of spatial heterogeneity in lung cancer. One entry per CDR3 protein results from TCRdb running MiXCR on the 5' RACE reads. The sample has 10,000 to 15,000 distinct CDR3 sequences; about 3.8% are singletons. As to time point: sample taken at primary tumor resection. Specimen: PBMCs, collected at surgery. These receptors were taken from a male donor with early-stage non-small cell lung cancer.

In this sample, this clonotype turned up a few times. The CDR3: CASSSGLGEQYF. The CDR3 DNA reads TGTGCCAGCAGTTCCGGACTCGGGGAGCAGTACTTC. This chain links TRBV12-3 or TRBV12-4 with TRBJ2-7, with a weak D call TRBD2 (5 bases). V shed 4 bases and J shed 7 bases, with 11 bases lying between them. The CDR3 covers 12 residues.

This clonotype showed up many times. The V gene is TRBV20-1, the J gene TRBJ1-5; 10 nucleotides line up with TRBD1. Germline V CDR1 and CDR2: DFQATT, SNEGSKA (reference sequence). This CDR3 region has 14 residues. With V trimmed by 4 bases and J by 6 bases, 6 bases remained unmatched. The CDR3 nucleotides read TGCAGTGCTATTCGACAGGGGGCGGGTCAGCCCCAGCATTTT. Translating gives CSAIRQGAGQPQHF.

Many counts were recorded for this clonotype. The rearrangement joins TRBV2 to TRBJ2-3; 11 positions match TRBD1. Unmatched junction bases numbered 0, after V lost 3 bases and J lost 1 base. This CDR3 region has 15 residues. Germline V gene sequence: CDR1 SNHLY, CDR2 FYNNEI. The CDR3: CASSEGQGGTDTQYF. In nucleotides, the CDR3 is TGTGCCAGCAGTGAGGGACAGGGGGGCACAGATACGCAGTATTTT.

There are many counts of this clonotype. This rearrangement joins TRBV4-3 to TRBJ2-1, with D perhaps TRBD2 (5 bases). Germline V gene data show CDR1 as LGHNA and CDR2 as YSLEER. V lost 0 bases and J 12 bases, leaving 12 bases between the germline ends. There are 13 residues in the CDR3. CDR3 nucleotides: TGCGCCAGCAGCCAAGATAGGGCCCGGGGGCAGTTCTTC. Translation gives CASSQDRARGQFF.

Notes on this clonotype: This sequence may be a read error, since a much larger clone differs from it by one base. V and J are TRBV5-1 and TRBJ2-7; D is perhaps TRBD2 (6 bases). Germline V gene sequence: CDR1 SGHRS, CDR2 YFSETQ. The V and J ends lost 0 bases and 2 bases respectively, with 12 bases between them. The CDR3 totals 15 residues. The CDR3 loop reads CASSLGRLGTYEQYF. Written as DNA, the CDR3 is TGCGCCAGCAGCTTGGGGAGACTAGGGACCTACGAGCAGTACTTC.

This clonotype was seen many times. The chain uses TRBV28 and TRBJ2-5; TRBD1 agrees at 12 bases. Germline CDR1 is MDHEN and CDR2 is SYDVKM. Germline trimming cut 5 bases from V and 5 bases from J; bases unmatched to any gene: 6. This CDR3 has 15 residues. The CDR3 loop reads CASSPWGTGGETQYF. CDR3 in DNA: TGTGCCAGCAGTCCCTGGGGGACAGGGGGCGAGACCCAGTACTTC. The full variable domain, with the rest looked up from reference TRBV28 and TRBJ2-5, is DVKVTQSSRYLVKRTGEKVFLECVQDMDHENMFWYRQDPGLGLRLIYFSYDVKMKEKGDIPEGYSVSREKKERFSLILESASTNQTSMYLCASSPWGTGGETQYFGPGTRLLVL.

The table lists this clonotype with many counts. V and J are TRBV14 and TRBJ2-1; a weak D match, TRBD2 (6 bases). CDR1 and CDR2 from the germline V gene are SGHDN and FVKESK. This CDR3 is 15 amino acids long. V shed 4 bases and J shed 6 bases, with 16 bases lying between them. The CDR3 region is CASSPELAQPNEQFF. CDR3 in DNA: TGTGCCAGCAGCCCGGAACTAGCACAACCCAATGAGCAGTTCTTC.

This clonotype was counted at least ten times. The chain is built from TRBV20-1 and TRBJ2-3; a weak D match, TRBD2 (5 bases). V was cut by 5 bases and J by 6 bases, with 9 bases left in between. Germline V gene data show CDR1 as DFQATT and CDR2 as SNEGSKA (reference sequence). The CDR3 is 11 residues long. CDR3: CSAGLDDTQYF. CDR3 DNA sequence: TGCAGTGCTGGACTCGACGATACGCAGTATTTT.

This sequence joins TRBV11-2 and TRBJ1-5; D possibly corresponds to TRBD1 (5 bases). The CDR3 is made up of 14 amino acids. Germline V gene sequence: CDR1 SGHAT, CDR2 FQNNGV. V was cut by 3 bases and J by 4 bases, with 10 bases left in between. Written as DNA, the CDR3 is TGTGCCAGCAGCTTTTCGGACACAAATCAGCCCCAGCATTTT. Translating gives CASSFSDTNQPQHF.

This clonotype was seen at least ten times. The rearrangement joins TRBV5-1 to TRBJ2-5, with 13 bases fitting TRBD2. Trimming at V came to 0 bases and at J to 5 bases, leaving 4 bases not matched to a gene. In germline, CDR1 is SGHRS, CDR2 YFSETQ. There are 16 residues in the CDR3. CDR3 in amino acids: CASSLGLAGGGETQYF. The CDR3 coding sequence is TGCGCCAGCAGCTTGGGACTAGCGGGAGGAGGGGAGACCCAGTACTTC.

This clonotype has a count of ten or more. This rearrangement joins TRBV11-2 to TRBJ2-2; no reliable D call. CDR1 is SGHAT and CDR2 is FQNNGV in the germline V gene. V was cut by 3 bases and J by 4 bases, with 3 bases left in between. The CDR3 is 12 amino acids. CDR3 DNA sequence: TGTGCCAGCAGCTTGTTCACCGGGGAGCTGTTTTTT. Its translation is CASSLFTGELFF.

In its sample, this clonotype was seen many times. The rearrangement joins TRBV20-1 to TRBJ2-2; D gene ambiguous. V was trimmed by 1 base and J by 6 bases, leaving 6 bases between them. CDR1 is DFQATT and CDR2 is SNEGSKA in the germline V gene (reference sequence). This CDR3 contains 12 residues. The CDR3 nucleotides read TGCAGTGCTAGAGTCGAGGCCGGGGAGCTGTTTTTT. Amino acid sequence: CSARVEAGELFF.

This clonotype was counted ten times or more. V and J are TRBV27 and TRBJ2-7; 14 bases are shared with TRBD2. Per the germline V gene, CDR1 is MNHEY and CDR2 is SMNVEV (reference sequence). This CDR3 contains 16 residues. V shed 5 bases and J 7 bases; nucleotides not matched to a gene: 10. CDR3 sequence (DNA): TGTGCCAGCAGTCCACTCGGGACTAGCGGGAGTCGTGAGCAGTACTTC. This gives the protein CASSPLGTSGSREQYF.

The sample holds many counts of this clonotype. V and J are TRBV20-1 and TRBJ1-2; D is ambiguous. V lost 0 bases, J lost 4 bases, and 9 bases lay in between. Germline V gene data show CDR1 as DFQATT and CDR2 as SNEGSKA (reference sequence). The length of the CDR3 is 13 residues. This CDR3 is CSARESRIYGYTF. The CDR3 DNA follows: TGCAGTGCTAGAGAAAGCCGCATCTATGGCTACACCTTC.